This T cell receptor beta chain comes out of a study of T cells in Graves' hyperthyroidism and ophthalmopathy. The wider study: Before treatment of any kind, peripheral blood was taken at initial diagnosis. Overall study results and limits: Ophthalmopathy, which appeared later, was predicted by the model a median about 6.8 months before onset.

TCR beta CDR3 region amplification was performed from RNA transcripts. During a first-round RT-PCR of the TCR CDR3, the HTBI primer set was used. Each CDR3 protein is one row after TCRdb ran MiXCR on the multiplex PCR reads. Of 550,000 to 650,000 distinct CDR3 sequences listed, approximately 15% are singletons. PBMCs were derived from under 13 ml fresh peripheral blood. As concerns this clonotype: Antigen: not known.

V was pared by 5 bases and J by 6 bases, with 13 bases between. The CDR3 extends over 12 amino acids. Germline CDR1 is DFQATT and CDR2 is SNEGSKA (reference sequence). J is TRBJ1-2 and V is TRBV20-1; D remains ambiguous. The sample was blood. This clonotype originated in a woman aged 30 to 39 with Graves' hyperthyroidism that later progressed to Graves' ophthalmopathy. Here the CDR3 DNA reads TGCAGTGCTGCCGAACCCGTGGATGGCTACACCTTC. This sequence encodes CSAAEPVDGYTF.